This T cell receptor beta chain is from a study of T cells in Graves' hyperthyroidism and ophthalmopathy (dated by TCRdb to between 2018 and 2020). Some background on the complete study: Peripheral blood was sampled at the time of initial diagnosis, prior to any treatment. A discovery cohort of about 95 patients, 43 with Graves' ophthalmopathy and 55 to 60 with stable Graves' hyperthyroidism, was used to find distinguishing TCR V-J signatures. An independent validation cohort of under 20 hyperthyroidism patients and about 16 patients who later progressed to ophthalmopathy tested prospective prediction of ophthalmopathy. The 100 or so discovery patients were randomly split 7:3 into training and test sets. In addition, the study compared T-cell repertoires in thyroid tissue and in blood from about six Graves' hyperthyroidism patients. Once sampling was done, hyperthyroidism patients were given methimazole at a starting dose of 30 mg daily, whereas ophthalmopathy patients were given high-dose intravenous methylprednisolone. According to the paper, TCR Vbeta CDR3 sequencing was carried out on 120 to 150 peripheral blood samples, which came from fewer than 50 ophthalmopathy, fewer than 80 hyperthyroidism and roughly 17 progressor patients.

The paper's findings and limits, for the study overall: Blood samples also contained most of the expanded thyroid clonotypes (frequency above 0.001), which suggests that blood repertoires may reflect thyroid immune responses. During validation, the model predicted progression to ophthalmopathy a median of around 7 months ahead of onset, with more than 55% sensitivity and around 72% specificity. Sample size was not statistically predetermined, and investigators were not blinded to group allocation. A model built on a 13 V-J signature distinguished ophthalmopathy from stable hyperthyroidism, reaching around 87% sensitivity and around 81% specificity in cross-validation and 80%/75% in testing.

The TCR beta CDR3 regions were amplified from the RNA transcripts. A first-round RT-PCR of the TCR CDR3 used the HTBI primer set with the Qiagen OneStep RT-PCR kit. A second multiplex PCR round built the libraries, followed by size selection and purification. Sequencing of the libraries was done on an Illumina HiSeq2000 using paired-end 100 bp reads. The study's processing was this. SOAPnuke was used to process the raw data, removing reads that contained adapters or uncalled bases, had a mean Phred below 15, or lacked an exact match to the constant primer or identifier. High-quality paired reads were merged using COPE v1.2.5, and each unique nucleotide sequence was defined as a clonotype. Clonotypes were aligned to IMGT TRBV, TRBD and TRBJ reference segments using MiTCR v1.1. The analysis included only V-J combinations with a frequency above 0.0001, which together covered approximately 99% of the repertoires. A TCS score was defined as the ratio of F50 (clonal expansion) to E x V (chaos), with BLOSUM62-based TCRdist applied between CDR3 peptides within each V-J. Welch's t-statistics and random forest reduced approximately 520 V-J features to roughly 13, which were used in a naive Bayes classifier (R e1071). Using fastp trimming at Q25 and MiXCR clonotype assembly, TCRdb reanalyzed the public sequencing data and kept in-frame beta chains. Each record represents a unique CDR3 protein, reported with the most common genes and DNA among its rows. These V and J calls are TCRdb output, not the study's own analysis. Across this sample there are approximately 630,000 distinct CDR3 sequences, with 15% to 20% seen only once. In total, the top ten clones hold around 4% of the sample.

A patient counted as having stable Graves' hyperthyroidism if no progression to ophthalmopathy occurred over 18 months of follow-up. Hyperthyroidism patients were newly diagnosed, had a disease duration of under 2 months, and were aged 18 to 65 years. Exclusion was applied to patients with uncontrolled infections, other autoimmune diseases, pregnancy or lactation. Diagnoses relied on clinical symptoms, serum thyroxine and TRAb, thyroid ultrasound and orbital computed tomography. PBMCs were isolated from 7.5 to 10 ml of fresh peripheral blood by Ficoll-Paque density gradient centrifugation. Total RNA was extracted with Trizol reagent, and quality was checked on an Agilent 2100 Bioanalyzer. Trimming at the junction amounts to 5 bases on V and 4 bases on J, and the germline ends lie 13 bases apart. CDR1 and CDR2, looked up from the germline V gene (reference sequence), are SEHNR and FQNEAQ. Taken from cysteine to phenylalanine, the CDR3 has 14 residues. The entry retains the CDR3 DNA only, 42 bases that are in frame from base 1.

As concerns this clonotype: This clone's antigen is unknown. Per-nucleotide qualities are absent, and no much larger clonotype sits a single base away.

The V and J segments used are TRBV7-9 and TRBJ2-3; a confident D gene designation cannot be given. Sequenced sample: blood. The clonotype was recovered from a woman aged 25 to 45 with Graves' hyperthyroidism. The CDR3 corresponds to CASSPGPNSDTQYF. The nucleotide sequence reads TGTGCCAGCAGCCCGGGCCCAAATTCAGATACGCAGTATTTT.